Reported below is one TCR beta chain. Its antigen is not identified. The sample is drawn from a study of CXCR3-negative and CXCR3-positive naive CD8 T cells. All CD8+ T cell subsets were sorted in triplicate at some 300,000 cells each. CD45RO-CCR7+CD27+CD95- expression identified naive CD8+ T cells. The CDR3 extends over 15 amino acids. Study-wide findings and caveats: Both naive subsets had comparably high diversity; memory CD8+ cells much lower. A higher hydrophobicity marked the TRB CDR3s of CXCR3-positive naive cells versus CXCR3-negative naive cells. Comparison of naive CXCR3-negative and CXCR3-positive cells revealed similar TRBV-TRBJ usage, while memory cells differed.

With UMI labels, 5' RACE was used to prepare the TRB cDNA libraries. Reprocessing the 5' RACE reads, TCRdb reports a single entry for every CDR3 protein and omits DNA. This sample contains around 120,000 distinct CDR3 sequences. The rearrangement links TRBV12-3 or TRBV12-4 to TRBJ2-1; TCRdb's assignment of TRBD2 cannot be checked, as there is no DNA. The source of this sequence is a human donor in good health. Some clones in this sample may be carry-over from other donors' samples. Sequencing was performed on naive CXCR3+ CD8+ T cells from blood. This sample's subset: CD45RO-CCR7+CD27+CD95- naive CD8+ T cells expressing CXCR3 (TNR3+). The CDR3 is CASRMGLAANNEQFF.